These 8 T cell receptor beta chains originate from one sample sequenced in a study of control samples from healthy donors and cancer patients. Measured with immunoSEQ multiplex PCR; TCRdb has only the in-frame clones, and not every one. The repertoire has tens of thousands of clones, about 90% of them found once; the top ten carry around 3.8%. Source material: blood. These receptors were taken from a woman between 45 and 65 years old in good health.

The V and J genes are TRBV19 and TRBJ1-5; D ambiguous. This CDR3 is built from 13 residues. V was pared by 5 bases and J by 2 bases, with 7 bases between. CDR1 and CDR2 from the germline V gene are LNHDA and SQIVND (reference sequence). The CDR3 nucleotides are TGTGCCAGTAGTCTGGCTCGCAATCAGCCCCAGCATTTT. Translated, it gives CASSLARNQPQHF.

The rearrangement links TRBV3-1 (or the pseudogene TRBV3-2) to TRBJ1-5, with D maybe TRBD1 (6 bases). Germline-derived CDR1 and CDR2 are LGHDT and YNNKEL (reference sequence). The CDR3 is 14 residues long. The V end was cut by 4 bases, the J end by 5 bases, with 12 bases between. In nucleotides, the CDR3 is TGTGCCAGCAGCCTTTCACAGGGAGATCAGCCCCAGCATTTT. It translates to CASSLSQGDQPQHF.

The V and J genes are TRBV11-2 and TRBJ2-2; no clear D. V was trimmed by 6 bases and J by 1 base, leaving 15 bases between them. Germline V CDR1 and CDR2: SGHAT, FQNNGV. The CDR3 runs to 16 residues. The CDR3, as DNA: TGTGCCAGCAGGGATGGACGAAAGGTGAACACCGGGGAGCTGTTTTTT. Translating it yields CASRDGRKVNTGELFF.

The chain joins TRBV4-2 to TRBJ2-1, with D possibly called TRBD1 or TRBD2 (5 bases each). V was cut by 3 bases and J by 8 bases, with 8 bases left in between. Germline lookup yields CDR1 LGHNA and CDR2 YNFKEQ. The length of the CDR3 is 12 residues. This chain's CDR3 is CASSQRGDEQFF. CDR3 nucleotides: TGTGCCAGCAGCCAGAGAGGGGATGAGCAGTTCTTC.

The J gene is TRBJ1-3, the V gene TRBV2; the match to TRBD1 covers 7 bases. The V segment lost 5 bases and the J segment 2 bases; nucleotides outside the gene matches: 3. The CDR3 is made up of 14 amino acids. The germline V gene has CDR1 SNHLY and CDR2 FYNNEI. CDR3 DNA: TGTGCCAGCAGTCTTGACAGGGCTGGAAACACCATATATTTT. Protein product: CASSLDRAGNTIYF.

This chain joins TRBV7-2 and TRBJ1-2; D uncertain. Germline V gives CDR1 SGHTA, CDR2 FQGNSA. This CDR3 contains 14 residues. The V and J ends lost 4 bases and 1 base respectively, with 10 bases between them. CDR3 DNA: TGTGCCAGCAGCTCTCCCCTGCTTAACTATGGCTACACCTTC. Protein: CASSSPLLNYGYTF.

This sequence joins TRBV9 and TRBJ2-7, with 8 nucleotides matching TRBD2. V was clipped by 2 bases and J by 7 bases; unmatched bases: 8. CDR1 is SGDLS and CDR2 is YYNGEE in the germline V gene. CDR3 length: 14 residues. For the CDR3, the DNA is TGTGCCAGCAGCGTGGGACTAGATCACGTGGAGCAGTACTTC. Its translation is CASSVGLDHVEQYF.

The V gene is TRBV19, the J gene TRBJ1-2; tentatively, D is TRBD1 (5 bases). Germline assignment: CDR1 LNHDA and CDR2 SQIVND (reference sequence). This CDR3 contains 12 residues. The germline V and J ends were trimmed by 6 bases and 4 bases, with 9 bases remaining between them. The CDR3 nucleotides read TGTGCCAGTAGGGGGCAGGGCTATGGCTACACCTTC. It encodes CASRGQGYGYTF.